Listed below are T cell receptor beta chains from one sample, sequenced in a study of CD8 T cells in Susac syndrome. TCRdb re-analysed the immunoSEQ multiplex PCR reads in MiXCR, keeping a single row per CDR3 protein. The sample has 200,000 to 250,000 distinct CDR3 sequences; around 93% are singletons. The sequencing sample was made of CD4+ T cells from PBMCs. These receptors were collected from a human donor with Susac syndrome. Both conserved end residues are part of each CDR3. D genes are given only for firm matches. The listing skips clone size in some rows; elsewhere it reads once, few, many or a size class.

d_call	v_call	clone_size	j_call	cdr3_nt	cdr3_aa
-	TRBV6-5	-	TRBJ1-1	TGTGCCAGCAGTTCCCTACGAGGGGGTACCGAAGCTTTCTTT	CASSSLRGGTEAFF
TRBD2	TRBV24-1	-	TRBJ2-3	TGTGCCACCAGTGATCCCAAAGGACTAGCGGGGAGCACAGATACGCAGTATTTT	CATSDPKGLAGSTDTQYF
-	TRBV7-2	-	TRBJ2-7	TGTGCCAGCAGCTTAGGGACGGAAGACCACGAGCAGTACTTC	CASSLGTEDHEQYF
TRBD1	TRBV12-3/TRBV12-4	-	TRBJ2-7	TGTGCCAGCAGTCCACACGCCGGGACAGGACTCTCCTACGAGCAGTACTTC	CASSPHAGTGLSYEQYF
-	TRBV12-3/TRBV12-4	-	TRBJ1-1	TGTGCCAGCAGTTTAGTGGGAGGGTCCACTGAAGCTTTCTTT	CASSLVGGSTEAFF
TRBD2	TRBV7-3	once	TRBJ2-4	TGTGCCAGCAGCTTAACGTCCGGGGGGGCGGACATTCAGTACTTC	CASSLTSGGADIQYF
-	TRBV19	-	TRBJ1-1	TGTGCCAGTAATGACGGCGTCCCGAACACTGAAGCTTTCTTT	CASNDGVPNTEAFF
-	TRBV7-2	-	TRBJ2-3	TGTGCCAGCAGCCCCTCGGCAGGGCGCGCAGATACGCAGTATTTT	CASSPSAGRADTQYF
-	TRBV30	-	TRBJ2-3	TGTGCCTGGACCCACAGTAGGGCTGGGGATACGCAGTATTTT	CAWTHSRAGDTQYF
TRBD1	TRBV30	-	TRBJ2-7	TGTGCCTGGACCAACAGGGGCCACGAGCAGTACTTC	CAWTNRGHEQYF
-	TRBV20-1	once	TRBJ2-7	TGCAGTGCTGGGGGCTCCACCTACGAGCAGTACTTC	CSAGGSTYEQYF
-	TRBV4-3	-	TRBJ2-6	TGCGCCAGCAGCCAAACAGGATACTCTGGGGCCAACGTCCTGACTTTC	CASSQTGYSGANVLTF
-	TRBV3-1	-	TRBJ1-2	TGTGCCAGCTCTACGACAGAGAACTATGGCTACACCTTC	CASSTTENYGYTF
TRBD2	TRBV5-4	once	TRBJ2-1	TGTGCCAGCACCCCCGGGGGGAGATTCTCCTACAATGAGCAGTTCTTC	CASTPGGRFSYNEQFF
TRBD1	TRBV20-1	once	TRBJ1-1	TGCAGTGCTCCTCGACAGGGGGCGAGCACTGAAGCTTTCTTT	CSAPRQGASTEAFF
-	TRBV4-3	once	TRBJ1-1	TGCGCCAGCAGCCAAGATCGGGCGAACACTGAAGCTTTCTTT	CASSQDRANTEAFF
-	TRBV3-1	-	TRBJ2-2	TGTGCCAGCAGCCCTCGCCAACGATTTGGGGGGGAGCTGTTTTTT	CASSPRQRFGGELFF
TRBD1	TRBV12-3/TRBV12-4	-	TRBJ1-6	TGTGCCAGCAGTTTTAGACAGGGCTATAATTCACCCCTCCACTTT	CASSFRQGYNSPLHF
-	TRBV30	-	TRBJ1-1	TGTGCCTGGAGTAGGGCGGGCTACGCGACTGAAGCTTTCTTT	CAWSRAGYATEAFF
-	TRBV30	-	TRBJ1-4	TGTGCCTGCGACGGGCTGGGGGATGAAAAACTGTTTTTT	CACDGLGDEKLFF
-	TRBV20-1	-	TRBJ2-3	TGCAGTGCTAGACATAGAGGGCGGGGGCCCCCTGGAGATACGCAGTATTTT	CSARHRGRGPPGDTQYF
-	TRBV20-1	-	TRBJ2-2	TGCAGTGCTGGCCGGGACACTTACACCGGGGAGCTGTTTTTT	CSAGRDTYTGELFF
-	TRBV24-1	-	TRBJ2-1	TGTGCCACCAGTGAAACGTCAGGGAATGAGCAGTTCTTC	CATSETSGNEQFF
-	TRBV27	-	TRBJ1-4	TGTGCCAGCAGTTTATTTGGGGGAAGGACAACTAATGAAAAACTGTTTTTT	CASSLFGGRTTNEKLFF
TRBD1	TRBV20-1	-	TRBJ1-2	TGCAGTGCTAGAGACCCACAGGGGCCCTATGGCTACACCTTC	CSARDPQGPYGYTF
TRBD1	TRBV4-3	-	TRBJ2-3	TGCGCCAGCAGCCCCCGCGCAGGGGGCGCAAATACGCAGTATTTT	CASSPRAGGANTQYF
-	TRBV15	-	TRBJ1-6	TGTGCCACCAGCAGTGACCCGGCCTTTCATTCACCCCTCCACTTT	CATSSDPAFHSPLHF
TRBD1	TRBV5-1	-	TRBJ2-7	TGCGCCAGCAGCCCTCGACAGGGGCGAGGGTCGTACGAGCAGTACTTC	CASSPRQGRGSYEQYF
-	TRBV24-1	-	TRBJ1-2	TGTGCCACCAGTGACCGCACCGCTAACAGGGATGGCTACACCTTC	CATSDRTANRDGYTF
-	TRBV6-1	-	TRBJ2-1	TGTGCCAGCAGTGAACTACAGTACAATGAGCAGTTCTTC	CASSELQYNEQFF
-	TRBV5-1	-	TRBJ2-2	TGCGCCAGCAGCGCGGGGGCCAACACCGGGGAGCTGTTTTTT	CASSAGANTGELFF
-	TRBV5-1	-	TRBJ1-1	TGCGCCAGCAGCTTGGGGGAAACAGGGTCTGAAGCTTTCTTT	CASSLGETGSEAFF
TRBD1	TRBV27	-	TRBJ2-5	TGTGCCAGCAGTTTATTAGGACAGGGCCGGGAGACCCAGTACTTC	CASSLLGQGRETQYF
-	TRBV6-5	-	TRBJ1-6	TGTGCCAGCAGTCCCCTAGAGAAGGGCAATTCACCCCTCCACTTT	CASSPLEKGNSPLHF
-	TRBV27	-	TRBJ2-1	TGTGCCAGCAGCACTGAGACAGCGGTTAATGAGCAGTTCTTC	CASSTETAVNEQFF
TRBD1	TRBV29-1	-	TRBJ1-2	TGCAGCGTTGACAGGGGGCTGGGCTACACCTTC	CSVDRGLGYTF
-	TRBV7-2	-	TRBJ2-3	TGTGCCAGCAGCTCCGGAGACACAGATACGCAGTATTTT	CASSSGDTDTQYF
TRBD1	TRBV19	once	TRBJ1-1	TGTGCCAGCCAGGGACAGGGGGCCTCGGAAGCTTTCTTT	CASQGQGASEAFF
TRBD2	TRBV20-1	-	TRBJ2-5	TGCAGTGCCGATGGGAGGGGTCAGACCCAGTACTTC	CSADGRGQTQYF
-	TRBV27	-	TRBJ2-5	TGTGCCAGCAGTTCCATCCCGGGACACACCCAAGAGACCCAGTACTTC	CASSSIPGHTQETQYF
-	TRBV30	-	TRBJ2-1	TGTGCCTGGAGTTTTGGGGATGCCTACAATGAGCAGTTCTTC	CAWSFGDAYNEQFF
-	TRBV19	-	TRBJ2-3	TGTGCCAGTAGTATGGACCTCGTTACAGATACGCAGTATTTT	CASSMDLVTDTQYF
TRBD1	TRBV6-2/TRBV6-3	-	TRBJ1-6	TGTGCCAGCAGTACCTCGGACAGGGAGAATTCACCCCTCCACTTT	CASSTSDRENSPLHF
-	TRBV29-1	-	TRBJ1-2	TGCAGCGTTGTAGGCGGACAATATGGCTACACCTTC	CSVVGGQYGYTF
-	TRBV12-3/TRBV12-4	once	TRBJ1-1	TGTGCCAGCAGCCCCTACAGGGAGAACACTGAAGCTTTCTTT	CASSPYRENTEAFF
-	TRBV20-1	-	TRBJ1-1	TGCAGTGCTAGAGATTACAATGGACCCGAGGGAGCTTTCTTT	CSARDYNGPEGAFF
TRBD2	TRBV11-2	-	TRBJ2-1	TGTGCCAGCAGCCCCCCCGGCATACTAGCGAGCGATGAGCAGTTCTTC	CASSPPGILASDEQFF
-	TRBV5-1	-	TRBJ2-1	TGCGCCAGCAGCTTGGCCAGGGGGGGCCTTGGTGAGCAGTTCTTC	CASSLARGGLGEQFF
-	TRBV12-3/TRBV12-4	once	TRBJ1-5	TGTGCCACTACATATAGCAATCAGCCCCAGCATTTT	CATTYSNQPQHF
TRBD1	TRBV6-6	-	TRBJ2-7	TGTGCCAGCACCAAAACAAGGGACAGCACCTACGAGCAGTACTTC	CASTKTRDSTYEQYF
TRBD1	TRBV30	-	TRBJ2-2	TGTGCCTGGAGTGCCCGTACGGGACAGGTTGACACCGGGGAGCTGTTTTTT	CAWSARTGQVDTGELFF
TRBD1	TRBV9	-	TRBJ2-7	TGTGCCAGCAGCGCGGGACAGGGAAATGGCGAGCAGTACTTC	CASSAGQGNGEQYF
TRBD1	TRBV15	-	TRBJ2-3	TGTGCCACCAGCAGAGTGGGCGGACAGGGAAGCACAGATACGCAGTATTTT	CATSRVGGQGSTDTQYF
-	TRBV20-1	-	TRBJ1-5	TGCAGTGCTTTTCGAGAGAATGATCAGCCCCAGCATTTT	CSAFRENDQPQHF
-	TRBV18	once	TRBJ1-1	TGTGCCAGCTCACCCCTGACAGTGAACACTGAAGCTTTCTTT	CASSPLTVNTEAFF
-	TRBV21-1	-	TRBJ1-6	TGTGCCAGCAGAGACCCACTTATCGTGACACCCCTCCACTTT	CASRDPLIVTPLHF
TRBD1	TRBV19	-	TRBJ2-1	TGTGCCAGCTTAGGACAGGAACGAAACAATGAGCAGTTCTTC	CASLGQERNNEQFF
-	TRBV11-2	-	TRBJ2-3	TGTGCCAGCAGCTTAGATCCCGGACAGACAGATACGCAGTATTTT	CASSLDPGQTDTQYF
TRBD2	TRBV12-5	-	TRBJ2-1	TGTGCTAGTGGTTTGGGGACTAGCTACAATGAGCAGTTCTTC	CASGLGTSYNEQFF
TRBD2	TRBV29-1	-	TRBJ2-7	TGCAGCGTTGTCGGACTAGCGGGGGTCTCCTACGAGCAGTACTTC	CSVVGLAGVSYEQYF